Here is one TCR beta chain with its context. The sample holds other DNA sequences that translate to the same CDR3. The entry originates in a study of shared clonotypes between healthy human individuals. The protocol was immunoSEQ multiplex PCR, while the TCRdb copy is restricted to in-frame clones and leaves out a portion. The data show over a million clones, 98% seen once. CD4+ cells were split into CD45RA+ naive and CD45RA-negative memory subsets. The V segment lost 6 bases and the J segment 1 base; nucleotides outside the gene matches: 3. From germline, CDR1 is LNHDA and CDR2 SQIVND (reference sequence). There are 13 residues in the CDR3.

This TCR was sampled from a man under 40 in good health. The sequencing input was naive CD4+ T cells sorted from blood. As to subset: CD45RA+ positively selected. The chain uses TRBV19 and TRBJ2-7; TRBD2 matches at 7 bases. CDR3 DNA: TGTGCCAGTAGCCTAGCGGATTCCTACGAGCAGTACTTC. Translation: CASSLADSYEQYF.